This entry concerns a single T cell receptor beta chain. This clone was seen a few times. Its target antigen remains unknown. No much larger clonotype is one base removed from it; base qualities were not supplied. This sample was taken from a study of cytomegalovirus exposure and HLA in healthy donors (dated by TCRdb to 2016 to 2017). Notes on the research overall: According to an earlier analysis of 587 of the donors, some 170 million T cells yielded 90 million to 140 million unique TCR beta sequences and 276 Gb of sequence data. About 310 gigabases of sequencing data and some 85 million unique TCR sequences were included in an early release covering about 620 HLA-typed donors. The genetic ancestry cluster associated with self-reported Caucasian donors included around 76% of the roughly 410 genotyped donors. The study aimed to test whether cataloging public T cell receptors could reveal signatures of past pathogen exposure. The study profiled the T cell repertoires of about 640 subjects by immunosequencing and related them to cytomegalovirus serostatus. A separate validation cohort of more than 100 different subjects was used in addition to the roughly 670-subject first cohort. The study combined high-throughput TCR immunosequencing, statistical association of individual TCRs with disease status, and machine learning to predict cytomegalovirus infection status. To study patterns of TCR occurrence, a later analysis re-analyzed previously published TCR beta repertoires from 550 to 800 donors and added high-resolution HLA genotyping. The later analysis used no new phenotypic data to find candidate immune exposures, relying instead on TCR beta sequences and their occurrence across donors. An earlier analysis of approximately 630 of the donors applied high-throughput TCR beta sequencing to assess whether each TCR beta V gene segment acted as functional or pseudogenic. Donor age, sex, ethnicity and CMV serostatus were collected together with the repertoire data. A later genetic analysis used genome-wide SNP genotypes for about 65% of the 666 donors, treating that subset as a discovery cohort. Every discovery cohort repertoire had been produced on one sequencing platform. Both class I and class II loci were covered by HLA typing, at four-digit resolution. Typing coverage varied by locus: roughly 629-640 donors for A, B, C, DRB1 and DQB1; roughly 500 for DQA1; over 600 for DPA1; 450 to 480 for DPB1. About five DR-DQ haplotypes were treated as single units for association and clustering because of strong linkage in the cohort. On average, around 240,000 unique TCR beta nucleotide sequences were sequenced per donor among a few hundred genotyped donors of the cohort, with 15% to 20% of those sequences being non-productive. What the authors observed across the whole study: The sequencing pipeline was judged likely to have produced a cluster of highly shared sequence variants as a technical artifact. Cytomegalovirus status was reported to be diagnosed by the classifier with high specificity and sensitivity in both the original and validation cohorts. In vitro tests confirmed that three of the cytomegalovirus-associated TCR beta chains recognize cytomegalovirus antigens. A further reported finding was that TCR beta sequences accurately predicted the HLA-A and HLA-B alleles for most subjects in the first cohort. The earlier analysis of some 540 of the donors excluded roughly 16 rarely observed V segments, including chromosome 9 orphons, because counts were too low. In a later analysis, several top co-occurrence clusters were reported to appear linked to parvovirus B19, influenza, CMV and Epstein-Barr virus. An earlier analysis of some 590 of the donors showed that most TCR beta V segments appeared in productive rearrangements either about 87% or about 30% of the time, which broadly matched IMGT annotations. In this cohort, only TCR beta chains were sequenced, and detectable features were limited by the absence of alpha or paired-chain data. In a later analysis, TCR association rates were found to vary across HLA loci, with the most associated TCRs seen for DRB1 alleles and the fewest for HLA-C alleles. The study gave a list of around 170 TCR beta chains associated with cytomegalovirus. According to a later analysis, most CMV-associated TCR beta chains appeared to be HLA-restricted, and the HLA associations seemed to be driven largely by CMV exposure. Correlated functional status among segregating V segments might reflect linkage disequilibrium, but an unknown experimental factor could not be ruled out. The authors suggested that the approach could potentially be generalized to other disease states and immunological phenotypes. In a later genetic analysis, fewer N-insertions in productive TCRs were reported among donors in an Asian-associated ancestry cluster than the roughly 640-donor mean. An association between a missense DCLRE1C variant and V-gene and J-gene trimming of TCR beta chains was found in a later genetic analysis and replicated in an independent cohort. The 87-base-pair reads could not distinguish some IMGT-functional V segments, including TRBV6-2 and TRBV6-3, so those segments were excluded. A later analysis found that HLA-associated TCR beta chains were more clonally expanded and had lower generation probabilities than equally common non-associated chains. Because some donors lacked HLA typing at each locus, the association tests relied only on the typed subset. Roughly uniform sequencing depth across donors was assumed in presence/absence analyses, although this assumption may not hold. When HLA alleles, especially DR and DQ, strongly co-occurred, attributing TCR associations to individual alleles was difficult. The only immune exposure information available for the cohort was CMV serostatus. While some public TCRs were present in many individuals, most TCR sequences turned up only very rarely across donors. In a later analysis, around 15,000 TCR beta sequences were associated with specific HLA alleles at a false discovery rate of 0.05.

The CDR3 contains 15 residues, cysteine and phenylalanine counted. Only the CDR3 DNA stays, 45 bases, in frame from base 1. Between the V and J ends, shortened by 7 bases and 1 base respectively, the junction contains 16 bases. CDR1 and CDR2 are drawn from the germline V gene: SGHDN, FVKESK. Library generation was performed with the immunoSEQ multiplex PCR assay. For the multiplex PCR, a mixture combining 60 forward primers for TCR Vbeta segments and 13 reverse primers for TCR Jbeta segments was used. A multiplex PCR assay on genomic DNA amplified the CDR3 region of rearranged TCR beta genes. Amplified TCR beta libraries were sequenced as 87-base-pair reads on the Illumina HiSeq System. The study's own analysis went as follows. A later analysis tallied some 79 million unique TCR beta chains across the 700 or so repertoires, and about 12 million of those chains were shared by two or more donors. A nearest-neighbor algorithm error-corrected the raw reads and collapsed the reads into unique sequences, merging closely related sequences to remove PCR and sequencing errors. V, D and J gene segments were assigned by aligning CDR3 sequences to IMGT reference sequences. For a sequence to be retained, a match of at least six nucleotides was required to both a V gene segment and a J gene segment. A rearrangement counted as productive if the CDR3 had no stop codons and remained in frame with V and J, and every other rearrangement counted as non-productive. CDR3 was defined according to IMGT convention as the region running from the second conserved V-encoded cysteine to the conserved J-encoded phenylalanine. The earlier analysis of 587 of the donors excluded sequences that lacked an unambiguous match to a single V gene segment. In an earlier analysis of approximately 560 of the donors, a V segment was called functional when productive rearrangements were above 56.7%, and segregating when the standard deviation between donors exceeded 5%. To diagnose cytomegalovirus status from the catalog of TCR beta chain sequences, a statistical classification framework was built. A later analysis assigned V and J genes by comparing TCR nucleotide sequences with IMGT/GENE-DB human TR gene sequences. A later analysis assigned CDR3 sequences and most-parsimonious VDJ recombination scenarios with the TCRdist pipeline. In a later analysis, each TCR beta chain was defined by its CDR3 amino acid sequence together with its V-gene family, and reads lacking a unique V-gene family were excluded. To address suspected cross-contamination and a sequencing artifact, a later analysis removed a few hundred highly shared, low-generation-probability nucleotide sequences. In a later analysis, a clonal expansion index was calculated for each public chain from normalized within-repertoire ranks of inferred template counts. In a later analysis, generation probabilities were computed with a VDJ recombination model fitted to out-of-frame rearrangements, and the resulting probabilities were checked against IGoR. In a later analysis, hypergeometric tests were used to score TCR-TCR, TCR-HLA and TCR-CMV co-occurrence, with a repertoire-size bias correction applied to TCR pairs. False discovery rates were estimated in a later analysis by permuting HLA or CMV assignments 20 times. In a later analysis, co-occurring TCRs were grouped with DBSCAN, and TCRdist sequence similarity was added when clustering was performed within HLA-allele-positive subsets. For co-occurrence clustering, repertoires with fewer than 30,000 or more than 120,000 public chains were excluded, along with five repertoires with anomalous nucleotide sharing. TCRdb re-hosts the immuneACCESS table, in-frame sequences only. Its copies lack some clones; in the studies checked, an unresolved V gene accounts for under half of them, and the cause for the rest is not known. The D gene and trimming were derived from the DNA, and the V and J assignments and clone size from that table. This sample comprises about 120,000 clones, around 73% of them detected only once. Just under 8.5% of the sample is held by the ten biggest clonotypes.

The cohort comprised 550 to 700 healthy bone marrow donors. At the time of sampling, all cohort members were nominally healthy, though unrecorded immune exposures were likely present. The donor was CMV seropositive and was included in the group of approximately 310 seropositive cohort members. A peripheral blood sample was collected from each donor, and TCR beta sequencing was performed on peripheral blood mononuclear cells. The Qiagen DNeasy Blood Extraction Kit was used to extract genomic DNA from the blood cell samples. The chain was built from TRBV14 and TRBJ1-1, with TRBD1 tentatively as D gene (5 bases match). Sequenced sample: PBMCs. The clonotype comes from a woman in her thirties or forties in good health and CMV-seropositive. The CDR3 protein: CASTFGGGANTEAFF. The DNA reads TGTGCCAGCACCTTCGGAGGAGGGGCGAACACTGAAGCTTTCTTT.